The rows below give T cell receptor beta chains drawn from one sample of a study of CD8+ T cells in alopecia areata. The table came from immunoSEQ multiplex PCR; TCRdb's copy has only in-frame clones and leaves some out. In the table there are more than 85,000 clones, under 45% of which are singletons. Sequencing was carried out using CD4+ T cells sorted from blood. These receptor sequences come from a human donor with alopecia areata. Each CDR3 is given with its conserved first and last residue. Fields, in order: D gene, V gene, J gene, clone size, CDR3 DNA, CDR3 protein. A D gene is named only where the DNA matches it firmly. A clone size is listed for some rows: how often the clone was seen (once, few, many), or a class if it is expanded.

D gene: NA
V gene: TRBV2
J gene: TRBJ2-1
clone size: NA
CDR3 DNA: TGTGCCAGCGCGGGCCACAATGAGCAGTTCTTC
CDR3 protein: CASAGHNEQFF

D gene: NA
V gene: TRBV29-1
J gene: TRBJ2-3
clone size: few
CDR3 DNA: TGCAGCGTTGAACGATGGCCCACAGATACGCAGTATTTT
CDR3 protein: CSVERWPTDTQYF

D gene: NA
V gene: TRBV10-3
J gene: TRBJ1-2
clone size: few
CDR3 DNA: TGTGCCATCAGTGAACAATCAGGGGCGAACTATGGCTACACCTTC
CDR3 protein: CAISEQSGANYGYTF

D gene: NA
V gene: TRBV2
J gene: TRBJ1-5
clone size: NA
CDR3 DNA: TGTGCCAGCCAACAGCACGGCAATCAGCCCCAGCATTTT
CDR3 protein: CASQQHGNQPQHF

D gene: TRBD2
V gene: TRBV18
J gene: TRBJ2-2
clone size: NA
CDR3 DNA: TGCGCCAGCTCACCACGGGAGGACATGTCCGGGGAGCTGTTTTTT
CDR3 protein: CASSPREDMSGELFF

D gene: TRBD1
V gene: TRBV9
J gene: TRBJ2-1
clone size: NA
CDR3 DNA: TGTGCCAGCAGCGTAGGCGCACAGGGGTACAATGAGCAGTTCTTC
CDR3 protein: CASSVGAQGYNEQFF

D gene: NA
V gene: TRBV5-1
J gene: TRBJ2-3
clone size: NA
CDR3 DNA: TGCGCCAGCAGCTACCTAACGGGGGAATCCACAGATACGCAGTATTTT
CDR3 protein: CASSYLTGESTDTQYF

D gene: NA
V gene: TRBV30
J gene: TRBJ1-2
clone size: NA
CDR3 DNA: TGTGCCTGGAGTTTATTAGGGGTGAACTATGGCTACACCTTC
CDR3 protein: CAWSLLGVNYGYTF

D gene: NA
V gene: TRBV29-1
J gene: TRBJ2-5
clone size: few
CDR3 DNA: TGCAGCGTCGCCCGGGACCAGGGTGGAGAGACCCAGTACTTC
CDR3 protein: CSVARDQGGETQYF

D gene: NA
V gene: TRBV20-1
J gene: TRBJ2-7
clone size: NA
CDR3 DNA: TGCAGTGCTAGTGCGTCCTACGAGCAGTACTTC
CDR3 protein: CSASASYEQYF

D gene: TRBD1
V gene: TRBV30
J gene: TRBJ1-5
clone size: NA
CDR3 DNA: TGTGCCTGGAGTAAGACAGGGCTGGGGAATCAGCCCCAGCATTTT
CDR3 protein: CAWSKTGLGNQPQHF

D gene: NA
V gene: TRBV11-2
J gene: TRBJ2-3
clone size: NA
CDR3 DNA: TGTGCCAGCAGCTTATTCTCGGTTGCGCAGTATTTT
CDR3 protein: CASSLFSVAQYF

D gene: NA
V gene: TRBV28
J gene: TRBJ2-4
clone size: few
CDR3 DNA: TGTGCCAGCAGTTTAACCGCCAATGTTCAGTACTTC
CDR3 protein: CASSLTANVQYF

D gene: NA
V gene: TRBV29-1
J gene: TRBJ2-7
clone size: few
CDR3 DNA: TGCAGCGTTGATTCGGGGCAGGGGCCCTACGAGCAGTACTTC
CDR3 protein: CSVDSGQGPYEQYF

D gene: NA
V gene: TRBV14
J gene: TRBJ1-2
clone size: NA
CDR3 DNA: TGTGCCAGCAACGACAGTCCCCTAACGGCTTACACCTTC
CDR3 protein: CASNDSPLTAYTF

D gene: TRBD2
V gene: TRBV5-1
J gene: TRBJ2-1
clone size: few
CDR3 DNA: TGCGCCAGCAGCTTGGCAGGGACTAGTAACAATGAGCAGTTCTTC
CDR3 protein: CASSLAGTSNNEQFF

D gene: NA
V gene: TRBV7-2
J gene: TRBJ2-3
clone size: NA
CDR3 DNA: TGTGCCAGCAGGAAGGGCGGGACAGGCACAGATACGCAGTATTTT
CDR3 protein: CASRKGGTGTDTQYF

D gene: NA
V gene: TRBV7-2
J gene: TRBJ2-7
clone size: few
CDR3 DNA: TGTGCCAGCAGCCCAATCCATCTCTCCTACGAGCAGTACTTC
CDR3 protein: CASSPIHLSYEQYF

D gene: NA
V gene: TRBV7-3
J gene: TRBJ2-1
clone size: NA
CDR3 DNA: TGTGCCAGCAGCTTAGCAGGTAGCAATGAGCAGTTCTTC
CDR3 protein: CASSLAGSNEQFF

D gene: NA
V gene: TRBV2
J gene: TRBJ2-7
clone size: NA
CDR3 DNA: TGTGCCAGCAGTGACTACGAGCAGTACTTC
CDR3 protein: CASSDYEQYF

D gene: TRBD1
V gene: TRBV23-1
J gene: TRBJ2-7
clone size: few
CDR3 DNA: TGCGCCAGCCGGGGACAGGGCTACGAGCAGTACTTC
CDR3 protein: CASRGQGYEQYF

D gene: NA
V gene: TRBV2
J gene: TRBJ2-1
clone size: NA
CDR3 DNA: TGTGCCAGCAGTGAAGAGGTCTATGAGCAGTTCTTC
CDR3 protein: CASSEEVYEQFF

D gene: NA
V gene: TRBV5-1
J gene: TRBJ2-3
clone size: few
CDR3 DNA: TGCGCCAGCAGCCCCGGAGGGACAGATACGCAGTATTTT
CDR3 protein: CASSPGGTDTQYF

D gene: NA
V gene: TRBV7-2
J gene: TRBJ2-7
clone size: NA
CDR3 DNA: TGTGCCAGCACCCGGGACTCCTACGAGCAGTACTTC
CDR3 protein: CASTRDSYEQYF

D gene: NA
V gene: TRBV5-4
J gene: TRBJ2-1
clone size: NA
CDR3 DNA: TGTGCCAGCAGCTTGGACGAAAATGAGCAGTTCTTC
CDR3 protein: CASSLDENEQFF

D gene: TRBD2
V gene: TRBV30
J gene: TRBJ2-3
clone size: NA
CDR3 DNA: TGTGCCTGGAAGGTAGCGGGCGGCACAGATACGCAGTATTTT
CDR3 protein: CAWKVAGGTDTQYF

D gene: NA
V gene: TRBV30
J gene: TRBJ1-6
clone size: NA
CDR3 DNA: TGTGCCTGGAGTGTACCGAAGACGGGCAATAATTCACCCCTCCACTTT
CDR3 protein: CAWSVPKTGNNSPLHF

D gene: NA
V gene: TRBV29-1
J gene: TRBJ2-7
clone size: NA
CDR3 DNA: TGCAGCGTTGAAGAAACCAGGACATCCTACGAGCAGTACTTC
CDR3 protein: CSVEETRTSYEQYF

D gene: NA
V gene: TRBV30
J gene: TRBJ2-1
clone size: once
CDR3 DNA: TGTGCCTGGGGACAGACTGAGCAGTTCTTC
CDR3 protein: CAWGQTEQFF

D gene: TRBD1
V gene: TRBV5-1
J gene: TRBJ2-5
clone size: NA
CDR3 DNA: TGCGCCAGCAGCCTCGTGATCGAACAGGGGCCCCCAATGTACTTC
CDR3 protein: CASSLVIEQGPPMYF

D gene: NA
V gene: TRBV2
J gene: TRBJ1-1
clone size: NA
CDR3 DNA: TGTGCCAGCAGTGAACCGTTTACAGACGAAGCTTTCTTT
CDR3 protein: CASSEPFTDEAFF

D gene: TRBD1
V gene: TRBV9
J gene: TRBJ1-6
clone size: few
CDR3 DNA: TGTGCCAGCAGCCCCGAACAGGGGGGACGTTCACCCCTCCACTTT
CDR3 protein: CASSPEQGGRSPLHF

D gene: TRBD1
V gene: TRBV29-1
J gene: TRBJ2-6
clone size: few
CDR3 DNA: TGCAGCGTTAGGGACAGAGACTCTGGGGCCAACGTCCTGACTTTC
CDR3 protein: CSVRDRDSGANVLTF

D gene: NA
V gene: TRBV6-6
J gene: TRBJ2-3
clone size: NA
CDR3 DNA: TGTGCCAGCAGCCAGGGAGATACGCAGTATTTT
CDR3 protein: CASSQGDTQYF

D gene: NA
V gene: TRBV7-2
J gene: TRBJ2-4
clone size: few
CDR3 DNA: TGTGCCAGCAGCTTTTCGAGCGGCGGCCTTTTGTCCAAAAACATTCAGTACTTC
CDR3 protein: CASSFSSGGLLSKNIQYF

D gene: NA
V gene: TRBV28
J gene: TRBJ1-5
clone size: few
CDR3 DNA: TGTGCCAGCACCTTCGCGAATCAGCCCCAGCATTTT
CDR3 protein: CASTFANQPQHF

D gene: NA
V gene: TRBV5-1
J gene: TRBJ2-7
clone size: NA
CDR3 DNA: TGCGCCAGCAGCTTCTCCGCGGGAAATAACTACGAGCAGTACTTC
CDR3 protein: CASSFSAGNNYEQYF

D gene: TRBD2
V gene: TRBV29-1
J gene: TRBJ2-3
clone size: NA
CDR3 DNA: TGCAGCGCCCAGACTAGCGTTGGCACAGATACGCAGTATTTT
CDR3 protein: CSAQTSVGTDTQYF

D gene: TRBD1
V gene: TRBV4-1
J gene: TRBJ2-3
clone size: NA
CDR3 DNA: TGCGCCAGCAGACGGGACAGGCCCACAGATACGCAGTATTTT
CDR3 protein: CASRRDRPTDTQYF

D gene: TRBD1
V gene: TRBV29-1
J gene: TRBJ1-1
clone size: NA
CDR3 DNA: TGCAGCGTACAGGGGTCGGGAGACACTGAAGCTTTCTTT
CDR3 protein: CSVQGSGDTEAFF

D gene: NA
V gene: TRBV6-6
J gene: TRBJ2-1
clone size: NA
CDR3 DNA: TGTGCCAGCAGTTACTCCCCGGGGACCCGGCAGTTCTTC
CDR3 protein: CASSYSPGTRQFF

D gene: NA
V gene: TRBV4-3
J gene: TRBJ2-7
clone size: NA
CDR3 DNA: TGCGCCAGCAGCCCGGGGCCTAGCTCCTACGAGCAGTACTTC
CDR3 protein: CASSPGPSSYEQYF

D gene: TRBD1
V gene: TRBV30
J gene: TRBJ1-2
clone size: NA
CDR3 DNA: TGTGCCTGGAGTACAGGGGGCAAGAATGGCTACACCTTC
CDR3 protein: CAWSTGGKNGYTF

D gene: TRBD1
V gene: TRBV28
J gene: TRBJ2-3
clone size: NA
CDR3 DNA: TGTGCCAGCAGAATTCTGGGACAGAGCACAGATACGCAGTATTTT
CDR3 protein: CASRILGQSTDTQYF

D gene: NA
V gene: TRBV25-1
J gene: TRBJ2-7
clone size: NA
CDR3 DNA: TGTGCCAGCAGTGACGGGAGACTCTACGAGCAGTACTTC
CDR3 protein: CASSDGRLYEQYF